These 5 T cell receptor beta chains were all obtained from the same sample, sequenced in a study of T cells in Graves' hyperthyroidism and ophthalmopathy. Amplification of TCR beta CDR3 regions used RNA as the template. Using the HTBI primer set, a first-round RT-PCR was run on the TCR CDR3. MiXCR, applied by TCRdb to the multiplex PCR reads, yields one record per CDR3 protein. The table has roughly 500,000 distinct CDR3 sequences, about 43% seen once. The sample consisted of peripheral blood or thyroid tissue (not recorded which). These receptors came from an adult woman with Graves' disease, either hyperthyroidism or ophthalmopathy (not recorded which).

This chain links TRBV29-1 with TRBJ1-5; 8 bases fit TRBD1. The J segment lost 5 bases and the V segment lost 6 bases, leaving 6 bases of the junction unmatched. The germline CDR1 and CDR2 sequences are SQVTM and ANQGSEA. This CDR3 is built from 13 residues. The CDR3, as DNA: TGCAGCGTAAGTCTACAGGGGGATCAGCCCCAGCATTTT. Its protein is CSVSLQGDQPQHF.

This clonotype has a handful of counts. V is TRBV28 and J is TRBJ2-7; 8 bases are a match to TRBD2. The CDR3 length is 15 residues. Trimming took 5 bases from V and 2 from J; bases not matched to a gene: 8. CDR1 is MDHEN, CDR2 SYDVKM, per germline. The CDR3 loop is CASSPGTSFTYEQYF. The DNA for the CDR3 is TGTGCCAGCAGTCCTGGGACTAGTTTCACCTACGAGCAGTACTTC.

In regard to this clonotype: The CDR3 carries no conserved terminal phenylalanine or tryptophan, so it likely arises from a read error. Because the CDR3's place on the DNA is in doubt, the DNA is left out and the CDR3 is given as listed by TCRdb. The CDR3 region is CASSLDPGRDY. The chain joins TRBV5-1 to TRBJ1-5; the table's TRBD1 call for D was not verified on the DNA. From germline, CDR1 is SGHRS and CDR2 YFSETQ. Both ends counted, the CDR3 spans 11 residues.

This clonotype has at least ten counts. V gene TRBV7-9 combines with J gene TRBJ2-7; D perhaps matches TRBD2 (6 bases). Trimming cost V 5 bases and J 4 bases, with 30 bases left between them. CDR3 length equals 19 residues. The germline gives CDR1 SEHNR, CDR2 FQNEAQ (reference sequence). CDR3 DNA: TGTGCCAGCAGCCCCCGTGGACGGGCGGCGGGACCAACTTATTACGAGCAGTACTTC. Translated: CASSPRGRAAGPTYYEQYF.

This clonotype was detected many times. The chain employs TRBV20-1 and TRBJ2-5; TRBD1 is a possible D gene (6 bases). This CDR3 has 12 amino acids. Germline values: CDR1 DFQATT, CDR2 SNEGSKA (reference sequence). Trimming removed 6 bases from V and 0 bases from J, with 8 bases in between. This CDR3 is CSARDNQETQYF. Here the CDR3 DNA reads TGCAGTGCGAGGGACAACCAAGAGACCCAGTACTTC.